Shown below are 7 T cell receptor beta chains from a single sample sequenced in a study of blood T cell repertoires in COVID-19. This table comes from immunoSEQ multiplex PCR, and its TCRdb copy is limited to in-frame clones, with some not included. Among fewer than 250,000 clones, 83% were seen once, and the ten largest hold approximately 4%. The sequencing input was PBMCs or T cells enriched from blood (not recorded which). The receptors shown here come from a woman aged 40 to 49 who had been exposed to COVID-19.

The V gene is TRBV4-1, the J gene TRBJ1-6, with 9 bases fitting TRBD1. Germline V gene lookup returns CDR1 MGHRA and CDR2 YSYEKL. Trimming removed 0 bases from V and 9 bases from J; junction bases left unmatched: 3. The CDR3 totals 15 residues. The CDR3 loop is CASSQDADRGSPLHF. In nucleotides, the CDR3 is TGCGCCAGCAGCCAAGATGCGGACAGGGGTTCACCCCTCCACTTT.

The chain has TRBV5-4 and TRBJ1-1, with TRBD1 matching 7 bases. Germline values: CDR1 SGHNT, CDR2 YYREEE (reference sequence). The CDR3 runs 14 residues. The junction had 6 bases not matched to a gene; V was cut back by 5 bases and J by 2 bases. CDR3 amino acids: CASRPGQSNTEAFF. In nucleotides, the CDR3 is TGTGCCAGCAGACCGGGACAGTCTAACACTGAAGCTTTCTTT.

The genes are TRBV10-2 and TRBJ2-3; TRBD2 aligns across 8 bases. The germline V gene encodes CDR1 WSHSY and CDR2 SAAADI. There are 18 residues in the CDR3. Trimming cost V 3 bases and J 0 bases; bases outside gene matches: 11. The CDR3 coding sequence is TGCGCCAGCAGTGATGCCAGCGGGGGATTAACTAGCACAGATACGCAGTATTTT. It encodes CASSDASGGLTSTDTQYF.

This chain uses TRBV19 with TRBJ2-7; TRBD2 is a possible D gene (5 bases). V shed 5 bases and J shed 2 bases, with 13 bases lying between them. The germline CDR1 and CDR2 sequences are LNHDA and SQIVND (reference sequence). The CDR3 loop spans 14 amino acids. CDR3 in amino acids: CASSARLPAYEQYF. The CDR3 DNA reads TGTGCCAGTAGTGCTCGACTACCAGCCTACGAGCAGTACTTC.

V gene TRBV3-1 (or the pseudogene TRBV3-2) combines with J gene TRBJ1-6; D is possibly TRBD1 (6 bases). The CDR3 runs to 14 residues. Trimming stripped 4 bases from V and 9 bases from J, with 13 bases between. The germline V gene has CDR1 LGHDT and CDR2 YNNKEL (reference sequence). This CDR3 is CASSPRDTISPLHF. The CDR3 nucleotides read TGTGCCAGCAGCCCCCGGGACACAATTTCACCCCTCCACTTT.

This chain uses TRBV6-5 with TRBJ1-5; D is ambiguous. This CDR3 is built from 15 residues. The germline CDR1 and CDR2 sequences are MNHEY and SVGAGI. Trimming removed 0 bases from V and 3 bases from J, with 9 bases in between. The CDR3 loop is CASSYSVGDNQPQHF. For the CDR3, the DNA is TGTGCCAGCAGTTACTCAGTCGGGGACAATCAGCCCCAGCATTTT.

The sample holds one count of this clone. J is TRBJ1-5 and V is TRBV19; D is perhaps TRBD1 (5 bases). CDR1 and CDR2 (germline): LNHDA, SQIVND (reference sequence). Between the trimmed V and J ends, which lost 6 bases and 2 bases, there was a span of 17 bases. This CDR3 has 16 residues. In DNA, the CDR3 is TGTGCCAGTAGAGGGCAGGGCGAAATGGGCAATCAGCCCCAGCATTTT. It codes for CASRGQGEMGNQPQHF.